Sequencing of this T cell receptor beta chain was carried out in a study of post-analysis software for immune sequencing data. Overall study: Disease trajectories encompassed relapsing-remitting, secondary progressive and progressive-relapsing multiple sclerosis. Notes on the study in general: Elevated frequency relative to controls characterized a handful of TRBV segments in patients, TRBV5-6, TRBV5-1 and TRBV20-1 among them. F measure showed strong co-clustering of same-batch samples.

This clonotype came up many times. Its antigen remains unknown. This CDR3 has 15 residues. Unique molecular identifiers were built into the TCR beta cDNA libraries. TCRdb called the PCR reads again in MiXCR, with one record for every CDR3 protein. This table holds around 260,000 distinct CDR3 sequences, 36% found once. The clonotype comes from a girl between 10 and 17 years old with multiple sclerosis. The rearrangement links TRBV21-1 to TRBJ2-3; the table's D call, TRBD2, has no DNA check behind it. TRBV21-1 is a recognized pseudogene. Sequencing was performed on blood. The CDR3 spells CASSTRRENTDTQYF. Here the CDR3 DNA reads TGTGCCAGCAGCACTCGGCGGGAGAACACAGATACGCAGTATTTT.